This TCR beta chain is from a study of identical twins. This clonotype has more than one count but fewer than ten. Antigen specificity is unknown. General study results and limits: Potential partial confounding of zero-insertion analyses by invariant MAIT and iNKT cells was noted. The more abundant beta clonotypes in cord blood had fewer insertions, and memory repertoires did not show this. For out-of-frame alpha sequences shared by twins, low generation probability was in excess.

The germline V and J ends were trimmed by 2 bases and 4 bases, with 18 bases remaining between them. Per germline, CDR1 SEHNR and CDR2 FQNEAQ (reference sequence). The CDR3 length is 16 residues. TCRdb used MiXCR to reprocess the 5' RACE reads, holding one entry per CDR3 protein. Found here are 700,000 or so distinct CDR3 sequences, about 9.4% of them singletons; the top ten hold 0.8% to 1%. The same data also contributed to another study, on yellow fever vaccine responses in identical twins. Per that study: Twins' T cell vaccine responses reportedly looked partly convergent, partly personalized.

This chain joins TRBV7-9 and TRBJ2-7; D tentatively fits TRBD1 or TRBD2 (6 bases each). The receptor was derived from a woman aged 18-30 years in good health. Sequencing was performed on PBMCs. The CDR3 coding sequence is TGTGCCAGCAGCTTACAAGGCGGGACAAAGCAATACGAGCAGTACTTC. Protein: CASSLQGGTKQYEQYF.